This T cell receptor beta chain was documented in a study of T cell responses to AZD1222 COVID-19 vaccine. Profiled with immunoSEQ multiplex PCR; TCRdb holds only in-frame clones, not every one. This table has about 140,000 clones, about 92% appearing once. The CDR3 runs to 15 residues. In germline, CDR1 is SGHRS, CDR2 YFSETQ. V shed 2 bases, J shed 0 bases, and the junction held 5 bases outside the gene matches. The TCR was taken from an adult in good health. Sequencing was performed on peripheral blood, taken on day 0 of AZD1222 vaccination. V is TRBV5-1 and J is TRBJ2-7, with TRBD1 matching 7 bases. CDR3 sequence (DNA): TGCGCCAGCAGCTTAGGGGGACAGTACTCCTACGAGCAGTACTTC. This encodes CASSLGGQYSYEQYF.